This TCR beta chain appears in the sequencing data of a study of Graves' ophthalmopathy and Graves' hyperthyroidism. As for the study in general: No treatment had been given when peripheral blood was collected at initial diagnosis.

The count of this clonotype is one. This clone may be a read error of a much larger clone one base away. V shed 3 bases and J 4 bases; nucleotides not matched to a gene: 7. Germline V gene sequence: CDR1 SGDLS, CDR2 YYNGEE. This CDR3 is 15 amino acids long. Ophthalmopathy donors showed moderate-to-severe activity, CAS ≥3, NOSPECS ≥4 and a duration under 3 months. Exclusion covered patients with other autoimmune diseases or uncontrolled infections (as well as pregnancy or lactation). TCR beta CDR3 amplification used RNA transcripts. Amplification began with first-round RT-PCR using HTBI primers, then second-round multiplex PCR was performed. MiXCR, run by TCRdb on the multiplex PCR reads, gives a single entry per CDR3 protein. The table shows about 660,000 distinct CDR3 sequences, with approximately 39% occurring only once.

This sequence joins TRBV9 and TRBJ1-3; 7 nucleotides align to TRBD1. The TCR comes from an adult man with Graves' ophthalmopathy. The sequencing sample was made of peripheral blood. The CDR3 reads CASSAGGRAGNTIYF. As DNA, the CDR3 is TGTGCCAGCAGCGCAGGGGGACGGGCCGGAAACACCATATATTTT.